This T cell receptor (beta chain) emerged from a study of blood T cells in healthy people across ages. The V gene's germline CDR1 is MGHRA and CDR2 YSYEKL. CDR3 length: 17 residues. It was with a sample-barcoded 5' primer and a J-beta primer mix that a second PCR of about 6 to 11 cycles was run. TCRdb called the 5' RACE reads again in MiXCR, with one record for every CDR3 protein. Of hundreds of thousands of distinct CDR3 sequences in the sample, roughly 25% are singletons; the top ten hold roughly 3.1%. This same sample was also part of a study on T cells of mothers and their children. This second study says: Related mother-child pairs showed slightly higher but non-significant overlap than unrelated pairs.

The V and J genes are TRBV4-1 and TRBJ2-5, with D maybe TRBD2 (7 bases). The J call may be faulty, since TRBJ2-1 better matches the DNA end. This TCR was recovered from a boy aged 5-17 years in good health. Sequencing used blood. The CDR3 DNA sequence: TGCGCCAGCAGCCATGGGGGATCTGGGGGGGCCTTAGGTGAGCAGTTCTTC. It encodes CASSHGGSGGALGEQFF.